This T cell receptor beta chain was documented in a study of blood T cell repertoires in COVID-19. In the study overall: Samples came from the United States, Italy and Spain, spanning acute and convalescent COVID-19.

As processed by the authors: Cell counts per sample came from amplifying reference gene primers. TCRdb's copy holds only in-frame clones and misses some; the assay was immunoSEQ multiplex PCR. That table furnishes V, J and clone size, whereas the DNA furnished D and trimming. The sample records some 300,000 clones, around 89% being singletons. Patients from Seattle were sampled longitudinally, starting during active infection. Between the trimmed V and J ends, which lost 1 base and 0 bases, there was a span of 8 bases. Germline V gene lookup returns CDR1 SGHTA and CDR2 FQGNSA. The CDR3 spans 15 residues.

Sequencing input: peripheral blood. V and J are TRBV7-2 and TRBJ2-3; D is perhaps TRBD1 (5 bases). This sequence was found in a middle-aged woman with COVID-19, enrolled during active disease. CDR3 nucleotides: TGTGCCAGCAGCTTAGATGGGGCTAGCACAGATACGCAGTATTTT. The encoded protein is CASSLDGASTDTQYF.